The rows below give T cell receptor beta chains drawn from one sample of a study of technical replicates of blood from a few donors. Measured with immunoSEQ multiplex PCR; TCRdb has only the in-frame clones, and not every one. In the table there are about 62,000 clones, nearly 90% of which are singletons. Sequencing was carried out using PBMCs. All receptors derive from a human donor in good health. Some clones in this sample may be carry-over from other donors' samples. Each CDR3 is given with its conserved first and last residue. The D gene is left open where the match is weak. Size is omitted from some rows. Given values are once, few, many or a class for expanded clones.

-,TRBD2,TRBV19,TRBJ2-7,CASSLASGHYEQYF,TGTGCCAGTAGTTTGGCTAGCGGCCACTACGAGCAGTACTTC
once,TRBD2,TRBV11-2,TRBJ2-7,CASSLRTSGYEQYF,TGTGCCAGCAGCTTAAGGACTAGCGGCTACGAGCAGTACTTC
-,TRBD1,TRBV7-9,TRBJ2-1,CASSDVGTGVGNEQFF,TGTGCCAGCAGCGATGTCGGGACAGGGGTCGGAAATGAGCAGTTCTTC
-,-,TRBV27,TRBJ2-5,CASSAWTDSRETQYF,TGTGCCAGCAGTGCCTGGACAGACTCTCGGGAGACCCAGTACTTC
-,-,TRBV7-9,TRBJ1-2,CASSLGNRVSYGYTF,TGTGCCAGCAGCTTAGGGAACAGGGTCTCCTATGGCTACACCTTC
few,-,TRBV21-1,TRBJ1-5,CASSTRTGGYQPQHF,TGTGCCAGCAGCACCAGGACAGGGGGTTATCAGCCCCAGCATTTT
-,-,TRBV5-1,TRBJ1-1,CASSLNGGVNTEAFF,TGCGCCAGCAGCTTGAACGGGGGGGTGAACACTGAAGCTTTCTTT
-,TRBD2,TRBV4-3,TRBJ2-1,CASSYGGRDYNEQFF,TGCGCCAGCAGCTACGGCGGGAGGGACTACAATGAGCAGTTCTTC
many,-,TRBV6-4,TRBJ2-3,CASSDSATDTQYF,TGTGCCAGCAGTGACTCAGCCACAGATACGCAGTATTTT
-,TRBD1,TRBV5-3,TRBJ1-4,CARSLNPSLRTGNEKLFF,TGTGCCAGAAGCTTGAATCCATCACTCCGGACAGGGAATGAAAAACTGTTTTTT
-,TRBD1,TRBV9,TRBJ2-3,CASSVGQGPSDTQYF,TGTGCCAGCAGCGTCGGACAGGGCCCATCAGATACGCAGTATTTT
-,-,TRBV21-1,TRBJ1-1,CASLRWAFF,TGTGCCAGCCTTCGGTGGGCTTTCTTT
-,-,TRBV6-5,TRBJ1-1,CASSPQGGGTEAFF,TGTGCCAGCAGCCCCCAGGGAGGAGGAACTGAAGCTTTCTTT
-,TRBD1,TRBV7-2,TRBJ2-3,CASSLGQGFTDTQYF,TGTGCCAGCAGCTTGGGACAGGGGTTCACAGATACGCAGTATTTT
-,TRBD2,TRBV19,TRBJ2-3,CASSPGASGGADTQYF,TGTGCCAGTAGTCCCGGGGCTAGCGGGGGGGCAGATACGCAGTATTTT
-,-,TRBV18,TRBJ1-1,CASSPPRAEAFF,TGTGCCAGCTCACCACCCAGGGCTGAAGCTTTCTTT
-,TRBD1,TRBV29-1,TRBJ2-1,CSVDRVGTYNEQFF,TGCAGCGTAGACAGGGTCGGGACCTACAATGAGCAGTTCTTC
-,-,TRBV2,TRBJ2-3,CASSEARVEYF,TGTGCCAGCAGTGAAGCCCGCGTCGAGTATTTT
-,-,TRBV2,TRBJ2-3,CASKPLSDTQYF,TGTGCCAGCAAGCCCCTGAGTGATACGCAGTATTTT
-,TRBD1,TRBV4-3,TRBJ2-3,CASSLRTGGTDTQYF,TGCGCCAGCAGCCTAAGAACAGGGGGGACAGATACGCAGTATTTT
-,TRBD1,TRBV19,TRBJ2-2,CASRRQGATGELFF,TGTGCCAGTAGACGACAGGGGGCCACCGGGGAGCTGTTTTTT
-,TRBD1,TRBV30,TRBJ2-7,CAWSGGQGVDEQYF,TGTGCCTGGAGTGGGGGACAGGGGGTCGACGAGCAGTACTTC
-,-,TRBV29-1,TRBJ2-3,CSLPQGPDTQYF,TGCAGCCTCCCACAGGGTCCAGATACGCAGTATTTT
once,-,TRBV5-1,TRBJ2-7,CASSPGQKPTEQYF,TGCGCCAGCAGCCCTGGACAGAAACCTACGGAGCAGTACTTC
-,-,TRBV5-1,TRBJ2-3,CASSPSGDTDTQYF,TGCGCCAGCAGCCCCTCCGGGGACACAGATACGCAGTATTTT
-,TRBD2,TRBV7-3,TRBJ2-1,CASSLAGQGEQFF,TGTGCCAGCAGCCTAGCGGGGCAGGGTGAGCAGTTCTTC
-,-,TRBV19,TRBJ2-3,CASSIFPGDTQYF,TGTGCCAGTAGTATATTTCCCGGAGATACGCAGTATTTT
-,TRBD2,TRBV29-1,TRBJ2-1,CSAGTSGSHEQFF,TGCAGCGCAGGGACTAGCGGGAGCCATGAGCAGTTCTTC
-,TRBD2,TRBV4-3,TRBJ2-1,CASSQDRWASGSNEQFF,TGCGCCAGCAGCCAAGATCGGTGGGCTAGCGGGAGCAATGAGCAGTTCTTC
many,-,TRBV12-5,TRBJ1-1,CASGLRTEAFF,TGTGCTAGTGGACTCCGCACTGAAGCTTTCTTT
-,-,TRBV7-6,TRBJ1-1,CASSLPGNTEAFF,TGTGCCAGCAGCTTACCAGGGAACACTGAAGCTTTCTTT
-,TRBD1,TRBV19,TRBJ2-2,CASRRDRGTGELFF,TGTGCCAGTAGAAGGGACAGGGGCACCGGGGAGCTGTTTTTT
-,-,TRBV6-5,TRBJ1-1,CASSYPDSIEAFF,TGTGCCAGCAGTTACCCGGACAGCATAGAAGCTTTCTTT
-,-,TRBV18,TRBJ1-5,CASSPDRNQPQHF,TGTGCCAGCTCGCCAGACAGGAATCAGCCCCAGCATTTT
-,-,TRBV27,TRBJ1-1,CASGAEGTEAFF,TGTGCCAGCGGCGCCGAGGGTACTGAAGCTTTCTTT
once,TRBD2,TRBV4-3,TRBJ2-7,CASSQELAGLFEQYF,TGCGCCAGCAGCCAAGAGTTAGCGGGGTTGTTCGAGCAGTACTTC
-,TRBD2,TRBV6-5,TRBJ2-5,CASSLLAGEVGETQYF,TGTGCCAGCAGTTTGCTAGCGGGAGAGGTGGGAGAGACCCAGTACTTC
-,-,TRBV29-1,TRBJ1-2,CSVTTTANYGYTF,TGCAGCGTTACGACGACAGCGAACTATGGCTACACCTTC
-,TRBD1,TRBV5-5,TRBJ1-2,CASRLGQAPLYGYTF,TGTGCCAGCAGGTTGGGACAGGCGCCTTTGTATGGCTACACCTTC
-,TRBD2,TRBV4-3,TRBJ2-7,CASSQDLLAGDNEQYF,TGCGCCAGCAGCCAAGATCTCCTAGCGGGAGATAACGAGCAGTACTTC
-,TRBD1,TRBV7-2,TRBJ1-3,CASSLNRGFGNTIYF,TGTGCCAGCAGCTTAAACAGGGGTTTTGGAAACACCATATATTTT
once,TRBD2,TRBV6-1,TRBJ2-5,CASGRVAGTETQYF,TGTGCCAGCGGGAGAGTAGCGGGCACAGAGACCCAGTACTTC
once,TRBD1,TRBV5-1,TRBJ1-5,CASSLGTGDNQPQHF,TGCGCCAGCAGCTTAGGGACAGGGGACAATCAGCCCCAGCATTTT
once,-,TRBV5-6,TRBJ1-1,CASSLFELLMLEAFF,TGTGCCAGCAGCTTGTTTGAACTTCTAATGCTTGAAGCTTTCTTT
-,-,TRBV5-5,TRBJ1-2,CASSLMTDSRYTF,TGTGCCAGCAGCTTGATGACAGATTCGCGCTACACCTTC
-,TRBD2,TRBV5-4,TRBJ2-1,CASSSPPGLAGGDEQFF,TGTGCCAGCAGCTCCCCCCCGGGACTAGCGGGAGGGGATGAGCAGTTCTTC
-,-,TRBV6-1,TRBJ2-3,CASSDARTESTDTQYF,TGTGCCAGCAGTGATGCCAGGACAGAGTCCACAGATACGCAGTATTTT
-,TRBD1,TRBV7-9,TRBJ1-2,CASSFTGGYGYTF,TGTGCCAGCAGCTTTACAGGGGGCTATGGCTACACCTTC
-,TRBD2,TRBV29-1,TRBJ2-2,CSVRESTNTGELFF,TGCAGCGTGCGGGAGTCGACGAACACCGGGGAGCTGTTTTTT
-,-,TRBV7-3,TRBJ2-2,CASSKGILGSGELFF,TGTGCCAGCAGCAAGGGGATCCTCGGGTCCGGGGAGCTGTTTTTT
-,TRBD1,TRBV14,TRBJ2-1,CASSRRQGIDNEQFF,TGTGCCAGCAGCCGGCGACAGGGGATCGACAATGAGCAGTTCTTC
-,TRBD1,TRBV18,TRBJ2-7,CASSSQGAAYEQYF,TGTGCCAGCTCATCACAGGGGGCTGCCTACGAGCAGTACTTC
-,-,TRBV7-2,TRBJ2-3,CASSFSRGSTDTQYF,TGTGCCAGCAGCTTCTCCAGGGGTTCCACAGATACGCAGTATTTT
-,-,TRBV7-2,TRBJ1-1,CASSLRRGGVLEAFF,TGTGCCAGCAGCCTGAGGAGAGGGGGTGTACTTGAAGCTTTCTTT
-,TRBD2,TRBV5-8,TRBJ2-1,CASSRRGTSGTEQFF,TGTGCCAGCAGCCGGAGGGGGACTAGCGGGACGGAGCAGTTCTTC
-,TRBD2,TRBV7-2,TRBJ2-1,CASSLPLTSGGVSYNEQFF,TGTGCCAGCAGCTTACCTTTGACTAGCGGGGGTGTGTCCTACAATGAGCAGTTCTTC
-,-,TRBV6-5,TRBJ2-1,CASRISDEQFF,TGTGCCAGCAGAATATCGGATGAGCAGTTCTTC
-,-,TRBV4-1,TRBJ2-3,CASSQGSGDSDTQYF,TGCGCCAGCAGCCAAGGTTCGGGAGATTCAGATACGCAGTATTTT
once,-,TRBV5-1,TRBJ1-2,CASSLGRPYGYTF,TGCGCCAGCAGCTTGGGCAGGCCCTATGGCTACACCTTC
-,-,TRBV18,TRBJ1-6,CASSPRGEGFTSPLHF,TGTGCCAGCTCCCCTAGAGGGGAGGGGTTCACTTCACCCCTCCACTTT